Listed below are T cell receptor beta chains from one sample, sequenced in a study of siplizumab effects on memory and regulatory T cells. The assay was immunoSEQ multiplex PCR, and TCRdb's table has in-frame clones only and misses some. The table records more than 95,000 clones, nearly 95% of them present only once. The sequenced sample was Tregs sorted from blood. Source of these receptors: a human donor in good health. Each CDR3 is given with its conserved first and last residue. The order of the fields is D gene, V gene, CDR3 protein. A D gene is named only where the DNA matches it firmly.

>NA|TRBV5-1
CASSLDGLDTQYF
>NA|TRBV4-2
CASSPLAGTDTQYF
>TRBD1|TRBV5-1
CASSLGTGEETQYF
>NA|TRBV29-1
CSVEDLWANSYNEQFF
>NA|TRBV6-1
CASREQFYGYTF
>NA|TRBV6-1
CASTLRGSGNTIYF
>TRBD2|TRBV9
CASSSWGLAGMREQFF
>TRBD2|TRBV5-6
CASRKLAGSYNEQFF
>NA|TRBV18
CASSSQDYLGEQYF
>TRBD2|TRBV7-8
CASSRRLAGGGSYNEQFF
>TRBD1|TRBV7-9
CASSLGTGGEPQHF
>TRBD1|TRBV5-1
CASSLRQGVLTEAFF
>TRBD1|TRBV5-1
CASSLDRGGSGNTIYF
>NA|TRBV4-2
CASSQENLYEQFF